The text below deals with one T cell receptor beta chain. No antigen is known for it. The sample is drawn from a study of T cell responses to AZD1222 COVID-19 vaccine. Study-wide points: The reported proportion of spike-specific TCRs targeting unmutated variant regions was nearly half. Spike-specific TCR breadth and depth grew following two AZD1222 doses. Clonal diversity was possibly underestimated; the donors were predominantly white British and more often female. The study identified only five or six AZD1222 recipients as seropositive at baseline.

The V end was cut by 0 bases, the J end by 4 bases, with 7 bases between. The CDR3 runs to 14 residues. Germline-derived CDR1 and CDR2 are KGHSH and LQKENI. The repertoire was sequenced with immunoSEQ multiplex PCR; TCRdb's copy has only in-frame clones and lacks some. The sample has under 150,000 clones, 92% seen once. The receptor was isolated from an adult in good health. The starting material was peripheral blood, obtained on day 0 of AZD1222 vaccination. The chain links TRBV18 to TRBJ1-5, with no clear D. The CDR3 DNA reads as TGTGCCAGCTCACCACCCACGGAAAATCAGCCCCAGCATTTT. This translates into CASSPPTENQPQHF.